A selection of T cell receptor beta chains follows, all from one sample in a study of blood T cell repertoires in COVID-19. Sequencing was performed with immunoSEQ multiplex PCR; in TCRdb, only in-frame clones are kept and a portion is missing. Among 200,000 to 250,000 clones, 82% were seen once, and the ten largest hold around 3.5%. Sequencing was carried out using peripheral blood. These receptors were taken from a woman aged 80 or over with acute or convalescent COVID-19. Each CDR3 is given with its conserved first and last residue. D genes are given only for firm matches.

V: TRBV6-5
J: TRBJ2-3
D: .
DNA: TGTGCCAGCAGTTACTCTATCACAGATACGCAGTATTTT
CDR3: CASSYSITDTQYF

V: TRBV29-1
J: TRBJ1-4
D: .
DNA: TGCAGCGTGCCTGGGGGCCCCGGGATTGAAAAACTGTTTTTT
CDR3: CSVPGGPGIEKLFF

V: TRBV18
J: TRBJ2-3
D: .
DNA: TGTGCCAGCTCACCATCACAAGGGGCCACAGATACGCAGTATTTT
CDR3: CASSPSQGATDTQYF

V: TRBV5-8
J: TRBJ1-1
D: .
DNA: TGTGCCAGCAGCCTAGAAATCAACACTGAAGCTTTCTTT
CDR3: CASSLEINTEAFF

V: TRBV7-2
J: TRBJ2-3
D: .
DNA: TGTGCCAGCAGCTTATCCCTGCGGGGCCGCACAGATACGCAGTATTTT
CDR3: CASSLSLRGRTDTQYF

V: TRBV6-5
J: TRBJ1-2
D: TRBD1
DNA: TGTGCCAGCAGTAAGCGGGGACAGGACTTCTATGGCTACACCTTC
CDR3: CASSKRGQDFYGYTF

V: TRBV6-2/TRBV6-3
J: TRBJ2-1
D: TRBD1
DNA: TGTGCCAGCAGTCCGGGACAGGGAGATGCCGCCTACAATGAGCAGTTCTTC
CDR3: CASSPGQGDAAYNEQFF

V: TRBV5-1
J: TRBJ2-7
D: .
DNA: TGCGCCAGCAGCTTGCGGGGTTCCTACGAGCAGTACTTC
CDR3: CASSLRGSYEQYF

V: TRBV9
J: TRBJ2-2
D: TRBD2
DNA: TGTGCCAGCAGCCCTAGCGGGGGGGCAACTCAGAACACCGGGGAGCTGTTTTTT
CDR3: CASSPSGGATQNTGELFF

V: TRBV5-1
J: TRBJ2-1
D: .
DNA: TGCGCCAGCAGACGGGGAGGCTCCTACAATGAGCAGTTCTTC
CDR3: CASRRGGSYNEQFF

V: TRBV18
J: TRBJ1-5
D: TRBD1
DNA: TGTGCCAGCTCACCAGGGGACAGGGATTTTGGTCAGCCCCAGCATTTT
CDR3: CASSPGDRDFGQPQHF